This T cell receptor (beta chain) originates from a study of technical replicates of blood from a handful of donors (dated by TCRdb to the late 2010s). Trimming removed 1 base from V and 9 bases from J, leaving 10 bases between the germline ends. Taken from the germline V gene, the CDR1 and CDR2 loops are MGHRA and YSYEKL. The CDR3 sequence holds 14 residues, the cysteine and phenylalanine included. Just the 42-base CDR3 DNA is kept, in frame starting at base 1. Details on this clone: This receptor's antigen is unknown. Qualities for individual bases were not recorded, and no much larger clone is one base off.

Receptor amplification or capture employed the immunoSEQ multiplex PCR assay. The table comes from immuneACCESS by way of TCRdb, which keeps in-frame sequences with V and J called. Part of the clones is missing from these tables; in studies checked, under half for an unresolved V gene and the rest for unknown reasons. This sample has about 73,000 clones in its table, and 85% to 95% of those were observed once. The ten largest clones represent 4.7% of the sample. The V gene is TRBV4-1 and the J gene is TRBJ1-6; tentative D gene TRBD1, with 5 bases matching. The sequencing sample was made of PBMCs. The clonotype was recovered from a human donor in good health. Some clones in this sample may be carry-over from other donors' samples. The DNA sequence reads TGCGCCAGCAGCCAAGGGGATAGGGGTTCACCCCTCCACTTT. Its product reads: CASSQGDRGSPLHF.